Below, 8 T cell receptor beta chains from the same sample are listed, as sequenced in a study of Ad26.COV2.S vaccination and SARS-CoV-2 variants. Regarding treatment: around 19 received Ad26.COV2.S at low or high dose, single or two shots; roughly five received placebo; per-sample allocation not given. Sampling occurred on day 63 after the first vaccine or placebo injection. Libraries were prepared by immunoSEQ multiplex PCR; TCRdb keeps only in-frame clonotypes and omits some of them. Seen here are some 340,000 clones, around four fifths observed once, and the top ten hold roughly 2%. Here the sequenced sample was peripheral blood, taken in a trial of Ad26.COV2.S vaccine versus placebo. These receptors were obtained from a person between 18 and 60 years old who received the Ad26.COV2.S COVID-19 vaccine or a placebo.

There are a few counts of this clone. The CDR3 protein is CASSEDNRGRHQPQHF. DNA for the CDR3: TGTGCCAGCAGTGAGGATAACAGGGGGAGGCATCAGCCCCAGCATTTT. The V gene is TRBV2, the J gene TRBJ1-5, with 8 bases identical to TRBD1. The V gene's germline CDR1 is SNHLY and CDR2 FYNNEI. With 3 bases clipped from V and 5 bases from J, the junction kept 9 bases outside the gene matches. CDR3 length: 16 amino acids. Based on the CDR3 plus reference TRBV2 and TRBJ1-5, the full variable domain is EPEVTQTPSHQVTQMGQEVILRCVPISNHLYFYWYRQILGQKVEFLVSFYNNEISEKSEIFDDQFSVERPDGSNFTLKIRSTKLEDSAMYFCASSEDNRGRHQPQHFGDGTRLSIL.

The J gene is TRBJ2-7, the V gene TRBV29-1; 7 bases agree with TRBD1. Germline V gene lookup returns CDR1 SQVTM and CDR2 ANQGSEA. The J segment lost 3 bases and the V segment lost 5 bases, leaving 4 bases of the junction unmatched. The CDR3 has 12 amino acids. CDR3 coding DNA: TGCAGCGTTAAGGACAGGTTCTACGAGCAGTACTTC. Translating gives CSVKDRFYEQYF.

The chain carries TRBV7-8 and TRBJ1-1; 9 positions agree with TRBD1. Germline V gene lookup returns CDR1 SGHVS and CDR2 FQNEAQ. The CDR3 is 13 residues long. J was trimmed by 5 bases and V by 8 bases; bases with no gene match: 6. CDR3 region: CASGLGTGTEAFF. In nucleotides, the CDR3 is TGTGCCAGCGGATTAGGGACAGGGACTGAAGCTTTCTTT.

The chain employs TRBV4-2 and TRBJ2-1, with 9 bases identical to TRBD2. The V segment lost 0 bases and the J segment 2 bases; nucleotides outside the gene matches: 2. The CDR3 length is 16 residues. Germline values: CDR1 LGHNA, CDR2 YNFKEQ. CDR3 in amino acids: CASSQESSGAYNEQFF. In nucleotides, the CDR3 is TGTGCCAGCAGCCAAGAATCTAGCGGGGCCTACAATGAGCAGTTCTTC.

V usage is TRBV3-1 (or the pseudogene TRBV3-2) and J usage is TRBJ2-1, with D possibly being TRBD2 (6 bases). Germline CDR1 and CDR2: LGHDT and YNNKEL (reference sequence). Trimming removed 3 bases from V and 0 bases from J, with 9 bases in between. This CDR3 has 15 residues. The CDR3 bases are TGTGCCAGCAGCCAGAGCGGGTTCTCCTACAATGAGCAGTTCTTC. Amino acid sequence: CASSQSGFSYNEQFF.

The chain employs TRBV7-2 and TRBJ2-3; D unclear. Trimming removed 1 base at V and 0 bases at J, with 11 bases between. Germline CDR1 SGHTA, CDR2 FQGNSA. This CDR3 contains 16 residues. CDR3 in amino acids: CASSLGRQRSTDTQYF. CDR3 nucleotides: TGTGCCAGCAGCTTAGGCCGGCAGCGAAGCACAGATACGCAGTATTTT.

V usage is TRBV4-2 and J usage is TRBJ2-7; D perhaps matches TRBD2 (7 bases). Germline lookup yields CDR1 LGHNA and CDR2 YNFKEQ. There are 16 residues in the CDR3. Trimming took off 1 base at V and 6 bases at J, with 19 bases between the two ends. Here the CDR3 DNA reads TGTGCCAGCAGCCAAGTAGGTCCGGGGGGCGAGGGCGAGCAGTACTTC. As protein: CASSQVGPGGEGEQYF.

Of note for this clone: Other nucleotide sequences from this sample produce the same CDR3. The J gene is TRBJ2-3, the V gene TRBV7-9; no reliable D call. The CDR3 sequence is 12 residues long. V dropped 1 base and J dropped 4 bases, with 3 bases sitting between them. Germline V lookup: CDR1 SEHNR, CDR2 FQNEAQ (reference sequence). CDR3: CASSLGADTQYF. The CDR3 DNA sequence: TGTGCCAGCAGCTTAGGGGCAGATACGCAGTATTTT.